The source of this TCR beta chain is a study of CD8 T cells in ankylosing spondylitis. V lost 1 base, J lost 3 bases, and 2 bases stayed unmatched. This CDR3 region has 15 residues. Per the germline V gene, CDR1 is SGHTA and CDR2 is FQGNSA. Ten or more counts support this clonotype. Scientists made TCR beta libraries using quantitative 5'-RACE with molecular barcodes. One entry per CDR3 protein, called by TCRdb with MiXCR from the 5' RACE reads. The profile shows some 130,000 distinct CDR3 sequences, about 7% of them singletons. Sequencing input: blood, either unsorted or a sorted T cell fraction (not recorded which). The clonotype originates from a female donor with ankylosing spondylitis or in good health (not recorded which). This chain uses TRBV7-2 with TRBJ1-2; 10 bases align to TRBD1. This chain's CDR3 is CASSLGQGAYYGYTF. Here the CDR3 DNA reads TGTGCCAGCAGCTTAGGACAGGGGGCGTACTATGGCTACACCTTC.